This TCR beta chain was sequenced during a study of blood T cell repertoires in COVID-19. This CDR3 spans 13 amino acids. Germline CDR1 reads MNHEY; CDR2 reads SVGAGI. V gave up 5 bases and J gave up 11 bases, with 16 bases separating them. In the original analysis: Estimates of nucleated cell counts were drawn from the amplification of reference gene primers. Clones were sequenced by immunoSEQ multiplex PCR, and TCRdb holds only the in-frame ones, with some missing. The D gene and trimming were derived from the DNA, and the V and J assignments and clone size from that table. The sample shows more than 85,000 clones, less than 90% of them seen only once.

The sequenced material came from peripheral blood. The TCR comes from a woman aged 60-70 years with acute or convalescent COVID-19. The V and J genes are TRBV6-5 and TRBJ1-5, with D possibly being TRBD1 (6 bases). In nucleotides, the CDR3 is TGTGCCAGCAGTCCGGATCTAAACAGGGCCCAGCATTTT. Its protein is CASSPDLNRAQHF.